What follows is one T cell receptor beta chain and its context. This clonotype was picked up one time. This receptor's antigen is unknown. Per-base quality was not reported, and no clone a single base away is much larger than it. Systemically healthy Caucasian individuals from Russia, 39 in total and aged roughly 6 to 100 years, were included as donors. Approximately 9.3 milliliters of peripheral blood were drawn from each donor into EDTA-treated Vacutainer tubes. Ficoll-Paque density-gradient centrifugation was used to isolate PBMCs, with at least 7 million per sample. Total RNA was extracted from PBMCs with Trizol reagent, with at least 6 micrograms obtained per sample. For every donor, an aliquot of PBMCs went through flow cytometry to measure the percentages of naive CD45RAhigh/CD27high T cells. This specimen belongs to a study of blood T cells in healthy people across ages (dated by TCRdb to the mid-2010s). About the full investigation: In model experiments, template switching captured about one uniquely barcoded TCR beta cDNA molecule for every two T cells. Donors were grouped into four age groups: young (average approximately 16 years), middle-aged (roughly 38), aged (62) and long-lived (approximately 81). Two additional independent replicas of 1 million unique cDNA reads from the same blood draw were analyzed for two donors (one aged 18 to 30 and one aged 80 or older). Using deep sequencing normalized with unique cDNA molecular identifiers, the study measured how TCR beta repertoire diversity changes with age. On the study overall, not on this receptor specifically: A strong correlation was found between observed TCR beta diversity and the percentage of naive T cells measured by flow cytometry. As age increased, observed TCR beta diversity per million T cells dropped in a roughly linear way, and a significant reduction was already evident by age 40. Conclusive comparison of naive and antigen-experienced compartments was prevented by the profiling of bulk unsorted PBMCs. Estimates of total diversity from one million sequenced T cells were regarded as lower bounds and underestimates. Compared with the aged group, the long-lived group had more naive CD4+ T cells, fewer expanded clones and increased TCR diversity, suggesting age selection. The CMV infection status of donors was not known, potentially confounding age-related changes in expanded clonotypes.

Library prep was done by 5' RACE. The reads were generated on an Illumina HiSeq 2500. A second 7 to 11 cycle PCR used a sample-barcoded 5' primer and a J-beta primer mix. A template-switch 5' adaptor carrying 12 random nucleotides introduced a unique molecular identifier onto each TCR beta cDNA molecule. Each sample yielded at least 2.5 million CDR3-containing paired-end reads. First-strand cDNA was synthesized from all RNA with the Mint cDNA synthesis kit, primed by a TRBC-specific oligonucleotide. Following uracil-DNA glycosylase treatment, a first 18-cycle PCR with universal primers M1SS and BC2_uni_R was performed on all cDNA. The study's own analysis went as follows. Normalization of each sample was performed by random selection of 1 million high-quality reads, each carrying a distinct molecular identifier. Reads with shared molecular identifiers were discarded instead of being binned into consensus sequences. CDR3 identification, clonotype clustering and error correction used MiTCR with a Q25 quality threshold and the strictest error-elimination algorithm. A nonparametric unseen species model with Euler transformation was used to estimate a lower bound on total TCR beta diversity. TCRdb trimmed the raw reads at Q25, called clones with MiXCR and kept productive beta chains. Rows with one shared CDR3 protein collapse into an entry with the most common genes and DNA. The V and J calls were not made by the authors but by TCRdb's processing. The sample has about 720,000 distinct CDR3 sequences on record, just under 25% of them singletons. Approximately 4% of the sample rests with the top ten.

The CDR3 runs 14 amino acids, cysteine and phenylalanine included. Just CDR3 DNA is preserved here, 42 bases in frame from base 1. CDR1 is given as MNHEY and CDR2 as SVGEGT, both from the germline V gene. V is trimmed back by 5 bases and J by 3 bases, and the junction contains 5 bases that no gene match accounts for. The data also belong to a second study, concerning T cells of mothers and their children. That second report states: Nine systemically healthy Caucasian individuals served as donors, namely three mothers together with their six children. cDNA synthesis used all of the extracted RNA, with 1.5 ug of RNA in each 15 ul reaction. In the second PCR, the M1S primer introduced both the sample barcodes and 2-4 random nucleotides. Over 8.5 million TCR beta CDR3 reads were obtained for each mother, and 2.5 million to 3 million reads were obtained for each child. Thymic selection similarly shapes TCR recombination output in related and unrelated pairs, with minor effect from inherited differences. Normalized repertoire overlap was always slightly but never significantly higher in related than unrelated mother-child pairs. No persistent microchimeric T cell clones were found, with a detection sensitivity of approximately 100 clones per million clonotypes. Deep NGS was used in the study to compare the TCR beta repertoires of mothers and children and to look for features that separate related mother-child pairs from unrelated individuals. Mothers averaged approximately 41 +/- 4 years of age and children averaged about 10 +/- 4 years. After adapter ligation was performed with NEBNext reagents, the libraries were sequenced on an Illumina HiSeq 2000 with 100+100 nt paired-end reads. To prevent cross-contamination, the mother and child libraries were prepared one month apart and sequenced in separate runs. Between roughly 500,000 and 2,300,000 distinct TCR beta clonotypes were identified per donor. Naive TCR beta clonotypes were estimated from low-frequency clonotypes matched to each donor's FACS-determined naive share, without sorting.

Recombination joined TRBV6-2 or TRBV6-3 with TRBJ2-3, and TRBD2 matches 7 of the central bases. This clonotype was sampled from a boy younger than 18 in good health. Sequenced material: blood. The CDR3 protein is CASSGAGETDTQYF. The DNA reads TGTGCCAGCAGTGGCGCGGGGGAGACAGATACGCAGTATTTT.